The 21 T cell receptor beta chains presented below share a single source sample, sequenced in a study of post-analysis software for immune sequencing data. Built from TCR beta cDNA, the libraries had unique molecular identifiers in them. One entry per CDR3 protein results from TCRdb running MiXCR on the PCR reads. The sample records approximately 400,000 distinct CDR3 sequences, about a third being singletons. For these TCRs, the target antigens are not known. Whole-study findings and limits: In patients, TRBV5-6, TRBV5-1 and TRBV20-1 belonged to five or six TRBV segments found more frequently than in controls.

The sample was blood. The receptors stem from a girl aged 10 to 17 with multiple sclerosis.

This clonotype was counted a few times. The chain employs TRBV6-5 and TRBJ1-4; a possible D gene is TRBD1 (5 bases). This CDR3 has 14 residues. The germline V gene encodes CDR1 MNHEY and CDR2 SVGAGI. Trimming removed 6 bases from V and 7 bases from J, with 15 bases in between. This CDR3 reads CASRSYGTSEKLFF. The CDR3 nucleotides are TGTGCCAGCAGGTCCTACGGGACGTCTGAAAAACTGTTTTTT.

This clonotype showed up just a few times. The V call is TRBV4-3, the J call TRBJ2-7, with TRBD1 matching 7 bases. CDR3 length: 14 residues. Germline V lookup: CDR1 LGHNA, CDR2 YSLEER. V shed 2 bases and J 2 bases; nucleotides not matched to a gene: 3. Written as DNA, the CDR3 is TGCGCCAGCAGCCAAAGACAGGGAACCTACGAGCAGTACTTC. Its translation is CASSQRQGTYEQYF.

This clonotype has only a few counts. The J gene is TRBJ1-2, the V gene TRBV6-1; TRBD1 agrees at 12 bases. V shed 7 bases and J 5 bases; nucleotides not matched to a gene: 5. The length of the CDR3 is 14 residues. In germline, CDR1 is MNHNS, CDR2 SASEGT. CDR3 DNA: TGTGCCAGCAAGCCGGGACAGGGGGCTTATGGCTACACCTTC. Its translation: CASKPGQGAYGYTF.

This clonotype showed up just a few times. J is TRBJ2-2 and V is TRBV20-1; tentatively, D is TRBD1 or TRBD2 (5 bases each). Deletions cut 7 bases from V and 0 bases from J, with 12 bases between. The CDR3 spans 14 residues. Germline values: CDR1 DFQATT, CDR2 SNEGSKA (reference sequence). The CDR3, as DNA: TGCAGTGGGGCCAGAGGGGCGAACACCGGGGAGCTGTTTTTT. Protein sequence: CSGARGANTGELFF.

The J gene is TRBJ2-1, the V gene TRBV13; 8 nucleotides match TRBD2. The CDR3 covers 16 residues. Trimming removed 2 bases from V and 3 bases from J; junction bases left unmatched: 6. Germline CDR1 and CDR2: PRHDT and FYEKMQ (reference sequence). The CDR3 nucleotides read TGTGCCAGCAGCTTACGCGGGCGGGGGGACTACAATGAGCAGTTCTTC. Protein sequence: CASSLRGRGDYNEQFF.

This clonotype was seen a handful of times. The chain employs TRBV5-1 and TRBJ2-1; D gene unclear. The CDR3 covers 14 residues. CDR1 and CDR2 (germline): SGHRS, YFSETQ. Between the trimmed V and J ends, which lost 4 bases and 0 bases, there was a span of 8 bases. The CDR3 nucleotides read TGCGCCAGCAGCCCCGTGGTCTCCTACAATGAGCAGTTCTTC. As protein: CASSPVVSYNEQFF.

This clonotype has a handful of counts. This chain connects TRBV7-2 to TRBJ1-4; 9 bases agree with TRBD1. Germline V gene sequence: CDR1 SGHTA, CDR2 FQGNSA. V shed 3 bases, J shed 7 bases, and the junction held 6 bases outside the gene matches. The CDR3 runs 15 residues. The CDR3 loop is CASSFQGQGSEKLFF. The CDR3 DNA follows: TGTGCCAGCAGCTTTCAGGGACAGGGCTCTGAAAAACTGTTTTTT.

This clonotype has more than one count but fewer than ten. This chain links TRBV12-3 or TRBV12-4 with TRBJ2-7; tentative D call: TRBD1 (6 bases). This CDR3 has 13 residues. The V gene lost 6 bases and the J gene lost 5 bases, with 14 bases spanning the gap. CDR3 in amino acids: CASRSTGIHEQYF. The CDR3 bases are TGTGCCAGCAGATCTACAGGGATCCACGAGCAGTACTTC.

This chain joins TRBV4-3 and TRBJ2-1; 10 nucleotides agree with TRBD2. The CDR3 totals 16 residues. CDR1 LGHNA and CDR2 YSLEER come from the germline V gene. V was pared by 1 base and J by 5 bases, with 5 bases of the junction left unmatched. CDR3 protein: CASSQGSGGVDNEQFF. DNA of the CDR3: TGCGCCAGCAGCCAAGGGAGCGGGGGGGTGGACAATGAGCAGTTCTTC.

This clonotype was seen only a few times. The chain has TRBV20-1 and TRBJ1-1; D perhaps matches TRBD1 (5 bases). From germline, CDR1 is DFQATT and CDR2 SNEGSKA (reference sequence). CDR3 length: 12 residues. The CDR3 region is CLTSQGNTEAFF. CDR3 DNA sequence: TGCCTAACCTCCCAGGGAAACACTGAAGCTTTCTTT.

In DNA form, the CDR3 reads TGCGCCAGCAGTGATCGCGGAGCGGGGGTCCCCGGGGAGCTGTTTTTT. Amino acids: CASSDRGAGVPGELFF. V gene TRBV10-1 combines with J gene TRBJ2-2, with 8 bases that match TRBD2. This CDR3 spans 16 amino acids. Trimming took 3 bases from V and 6 from J; bases not matched to a gene: 9. Germline CDR1 WNHNN, CDR2 SYGVQD (reference sequence).

This clonotype has just a few counts. V usage is TRBV28 and J usage is TRBJ1-5; unclear D gene. The CDR3 sequence is 11 residues long. Germline-derived CDR1 and CDR2 are MDHEN and SYDVKM. Trimming took 5 bases from V and 4 from J, leaving 3 bases between them. CDR3 protein: CASSRNQPQHF. CDR3 DNA: TGTGCCAGCAGTAGGAATCAGCCCCAGCATTTT.

This clonotype turned up a few times. The V gene is TRBV29-1, the J gene TRBJ2-1, with D uncertain. Germline assignment: CDR1 SQVTM and CDR2 ANQGSEA. V lost 5 bases and J 4 bases, leaving 6 bases between the germline ends. The CDR3 length is 11 residues. The CDR3 nucleotides read TGCAGCGTTTCCTTATACAATGAGCAGTTCTTC. Protein product: CSVSLYNEQFF.

In this sample, this clonotype turned up a few times. The V gene is TRBV12-3 or TRBV12-4, the J gene TRBJ2-1; D is perhaps TRBD2 (7 bases). This CDR3 is 15 amino acids long. The V end was cut by 6 bases, the J end by 7 bases, with 19 bases between. CDR3 residues: CASRVTGGGENEQFF. In DNA form, the CDR3 reads TGTGCCAGCAGGGTAACGGGGGGCGGGGAGAATGAGCAGTTCTTC.

V usage is TRBV12-3 or TRBV12-4 and J usage is TRBJ1-1; unclear D gene. The V gene lost 4 bases and the J gene lost 4 bases, with 7 bases spanning the gap. The CDR3 spans 12 residues. CDR3 loop: CASSSGGTEAFF. The CDR3 DNA follows: TGTGCCAGCAGTTCGGGAGGCACTGAAGCTTTCTTT.

This clonotype has a handful of counts. The V call is TRBV6-5, the J call TRBJ2-5; D is undetermined. Germline values: CDR1 MNHEY, CDR2 SVGAGI. There are 15 residues in the CDR3. Trimming cost V 0 bases and J 5 bases, with 13 bases left between them. Written as DNA, the CDR3 is TGTGCCAGCAGTTACTCGACTCCCTGGACGGAGACCCAGTACTTC. Translation: CASSYSTPWTETQYF.

The genes are TRBV4-1 and TRBJ2-7; D might be TRBD2 (7 bases). Trimming left V 4 bases short and J 6 bases short, with 28 bases between. The CDR3 is 18 residues long. The germline V gene has CDR1 MGHRA and CDR2 YSYEKL. CDR3 coding DNA: TGCGCCAGCAGCCCGACGCCAATAGGGGGGGATCGGATGGTCGAGCAGTACTTC. This codes for CASSPTPIGGDRMVEQYF.

This chain joins TRBV5-1 and TRBJ2-7, with D unresolved. From germline, CDR1 is SGHRS and CDR2 YFSETQ. This CDR3 has 11 amino acids. The ends were cut back, 4 bases at V and 3 bases at J, with 5 bases in the middle. CDR3 in DNA: TGCGCCAGCAGCGCACACTACGAGCAGTACTTC. Its protein is CASSAHYEQYF. Full variable domain (missing parts from reference TRBV5-1 and TRBJ2-7): KAGVTQTPRYLIKTRGQQVTLSCSPISGHRSVSWYQQTPGQGLQFLFEYFSETQRNKGNFPGRFSGRQFSNSRSEMNVSTLELGDSALYLCASSAHYEQYFGPGTRLTVT.

The chain is built from TRBV15 and TRBJ2-7, with 8 positions matching TRBD1. Looked up from germline, CDR1 is LNHNV and CDR2 is YYDKDF (reference sequence). The V and J ends lost 1 base and 5 bases, in that order; junction bases with no gene match: 19. The CDR3 covers 19 residues. The CDR3 is CATSRGPILTGGPSNEQYF. CDR3 coding DNA: TGTGCCACCAGCAGAGGGCCGATATTAACAGGGGGACCGTCCAACGAGCAGTACTTC.

The gene calls are TRBV21-1 and TRBJ1-4; TRBD1, the table's D call, was not compared with the DNA. TRBV21-1 has pseudogene status. The CDR3 length is 20 residues. The CDR3, as DNA: TGTGCCAGCAACAAGGATCTCGAGGGGACAGGTGTTGCAACTAATGAAAAACTGTTTTTT. Amino acids: CASNKDLEGTGVATNEKLFF.

V is TRBV4-1 and J is TRBJ1-1; a weak D match, TRBD1 (5 bases). Germline lookup yields CDR1 MGHRA and CDR2 YSYEKL. This CDR3 region has 14 residues. Trimming left V 5 bases short and J 1 base short, with 11 bases between. The CDR3 is CASSYSGSNTEAFF. For the CDR3, the DNA is TGCGCCAGCAGCTACTCAGGGTCGAACACTGAAGCTTTCTTT.